This passage covers 11 T cell receptor beta chains from one sample sequenced in a study of shared clonotypes between healthy human individuals. Only in-frame clones appear in the TCRdb table, and some are missing; sequencing was by immunoSEQ multiplex PCR. This table has approximately 1,500,000 clones, 95% to 97% appearing once. The sample taken for sequencing was naive CD4+ T cells sorted from blood. Noted subset: CD45RA+ positively selected. These receptors originate from a man younger than 45 in good health.

This chain uses TRBV28 with TRBJ2-7; 7 bases agree with TRBD1. Germline V gives CDR1 MDHEN, CDR2 SYDVKM. Trimming at V came to 7 bases and at J to 1 base, leaving 7 bases not matched to a gene. The CDR3 length is 14 residues. The CDR3 here is CASISTGRSYEQYF. CDR3 DNA: TGTGCCAGCATCTCGACAGGGCGGTCCTACGAGCAGTACTTC.

The rearrangement uses TRBV19 and TRBJ2-1, with 10 bases lining up with TRBD1. Germline CDR1 reads LNHDA; CDR2 reads SQIVND (reference sequence). J was trimmed by 5 bases and V by 4 bases; bases with no gene match: 8. This CDR3 has 16 amino acids. This chain's CDR3 is CASSKIRGQGNNEQFF. The CDR3 nucleotides read TGTGCCAGTAGTAAAATAAGGGGACAGGGGAACAATGAGCAGTTCTTC. Based on the CDR3 plus reference TRBV19 and TRBJ2-1, the full variable domain is DGGITQSPKYLFRKEGQNVTLSCEQNLNHDAMYWYRQDPGQGLRLIYYSQIVNDFQKGDIAEGYSVSREKKESFPLTVTSAQKNPTAFYLCASSKIRGQGNNEQFFGPGTRLTVL.

V and J are TRBV5-1 and TRBJ2-3; either TRBD1 or TRBD2 may supply D (5 bases each). V was trimmed by 7 bases and J by 2 bases, leaving 11 bases between them. The germline CDR1 and CDR2 sequences are SGHRS and YFSETQ. The CDR3 covers 13 residues. DNA of the CDR3: TGCGCCAGCGGTCTGGGGGTCACAGATACGCAGTATTTT. Amino acids: CASGLGVTDTQYF.

The chain recombines TRBV6-5 with TRBJ2-7; the D call may be TRBD1 or TRBD2 (5 bases each). This CDR3 has 14 residues. CDR1 and CDR2 from the germline V gene are MNHEY and SVGAGI. Trimming removed 3 bases at V and 6 bases at J, with 15 bases between. The CDR3 DNA reads as TGTGCCAGCAGTTATACCGGGATAGGGGTCGAGCAGTACTTC. It codes for CASSYTGIGVEQYF.

Remarks on this clone: The same CDR3 can be traced to other DNA sequences in this sample. The chain links TRBV6-1 to TRBJ1-5, with 9 bases that match TRBD1. The CDR3 contains 14 residues. Germline V lookup: CDR1 MNHNS, CDR2 SASEGT. V dropped 6 bases and J dropped 1; count of bases not matched to a gene: 1. CDR3 in DNA: TGTGCCAGCAGCGACAGGGGGAGCAATCAGCCCCAGCATTTT. Protein sequence: CASSDRGSNQPQHF.

J is TRBJ2-1 and V is TRBV11-2, with D perhaps given as TRBD1 or TRBD2 (5 bases each). The CDR3 contains 19 residues. CDR1 is SGHAT, CDR2 FQNNGV, per germline. Trimming took 5 bases from V and 4 from J, leaving 27 bases between them. The CDR3 sequence: CASSKIRDVGHGGYNEQFF. For the CDR3, the DNA is TGTGCCAGCAGCAAAATCCGAGACGTGGGGCACGGCGGGTACAATGAGCAGTTCTTC. Full variable domain (outside the CDR3, taken from reference TRBV11-2 and TRBJ2-1): EAGVAQSPRYKIIEKRQSVAFWCNPISGHATLYWYQQILGQGPKLLIQFQNNGVVDDSQLPKDRFSAERLKGVDSTLKIQPAKLEDSAVYLCASSKIRDVGHGGYNEQFFGPGTRLTVL.

The genes are TRBV11-2 and TRBJ2-5; 9 bases map to TRBD1. This CDR3 region has 15 residues. Trimming took 5 bases from V and 4 from J; bases not matched to a gene: 8. Germline lookup yields CDR1 SGHAT and CDR2 FQNNGV. The CDR3 loop is CASSPLTGGRETQYF. The DNA for the CDR3 is TGTGCCAGCAGCCCCCTCACAGGGGGCAGAGAGACCCAGTACTTC. The entire variable domain, with the rest obtained from reference TRBV11-2 and TRBJ2-5, is as follows: EAGVAQSPRYKIIEKRQSVAFWCNPISGHATLYWYQQILGQGPKLLIQFQNNGVVDDSQLPKDRFSAERLKGVDSTLKIQPAKLEDSAVYLCASSPLTGGRETQYFGPGTRLLVL.

V is TRBV28 and J is TRBJ2-7; 11 bases are shared with TRBD1. Looked up from germline, CDR1 is MDHEN and CDR2 is SYDVKM. The trim removed 8 bases at V and 1 base at J, leaving 7 bases unmatched. The CDR3 sequence is 15 residues long. CDR3 in DNA: TGTGCCAGCCACCTCCGGGACAGGGGGTCCTACGAGCAGTACTTC. It specifies CASHLRDRGSYEQYF.

The chain is built from TRBV7-8 and TRBJ2-3, with 7 bases aligning to TRBD1. With 4 bases clipped from V and 4 bases from J, the junction kept 14 bases outside the gene matches. CDR3 length: 17 residues. Looked up from germline, CDR1 is SGHVS and CDR2 is FQNEAQ. This CDR3 reads CASSSRGGGRIPDTQYF. CDR3 bases: TGTGCCAGCAGCTCCCGAGGGGGCGGGCGCATCCCAGATACGCAGTATTTT. The variable domain in full, with the rest retrieved from reference TRBV7-8 and TRBJ2-3, is GAGVSQSPRYKVAKRGQDVALRCDPISGHVSLFWYQQALGQGPEFLTYFQNEAQLDKSGLPSDRFFAERPEGSVSTLKIQRTQQEDSAVYLCASSSRGGGRIPDTQYFGPGTRLTVL.

The rearrangement uses TRBV9 and TRBJ2-7, with D perhaps TRBD2 (6 bases). Germline V lookup: CDR1 SGDLS, CDR2 YYNGEE. The ends were cut back, 4 bases at V and 3 bases at J, with 14 bases in the middle. CDR3 size: 14 residues. CDR3 bases: TGTGCCAGCAGCCTACGACCGCGGGGCTACGAGCAGTACTTC. It yields the protein CASSLRPRGYEQYF. Drawing the rest from reference TRBV9 and TRBJ2-7, the complete variable domain is DSGVTQTPKHLITATGQRVTLRCSPRSGDLSVYWYQQSLDQGLQFLIQYYNGEERAKGNILERFSAQQFPDLHSELNLSSLELGDSALYFCASSLRPRGYEQYFGPGTRLTVT.

The V gene is TRBV7-9, the J gene TRBJ2-7; 7 nucleotides match TRBD1. Germline V gene sequence: CDR1 SEHNR, CDR2 FQNEAQ (reference sequence). CDR3 length equals 15 residues. V was pared by 5 bases and J by 4 bases, with 11 bases of the junction left unmatched. In nucleotides, the CDR3 is TGTGCCAGCAGCCCTCTCTCTTCAGGGGGATACGAGCAGTACTTC. Protein sequence: CASSPLSSGGYEQYF.